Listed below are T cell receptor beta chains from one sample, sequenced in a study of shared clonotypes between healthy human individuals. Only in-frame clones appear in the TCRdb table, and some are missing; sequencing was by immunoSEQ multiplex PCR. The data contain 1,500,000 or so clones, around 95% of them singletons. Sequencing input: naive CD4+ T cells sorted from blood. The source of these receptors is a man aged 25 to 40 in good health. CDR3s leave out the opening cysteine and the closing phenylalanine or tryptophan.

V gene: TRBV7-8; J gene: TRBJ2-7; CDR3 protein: ASSLGLLAGGNEQY
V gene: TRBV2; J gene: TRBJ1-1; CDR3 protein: ASRGDRNTEAF
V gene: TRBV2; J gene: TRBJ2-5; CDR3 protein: ASSEYGGAETQY
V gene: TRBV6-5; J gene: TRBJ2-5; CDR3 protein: ASSYDGTQY
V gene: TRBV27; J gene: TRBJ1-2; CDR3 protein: ASSRWGRGDNYGYT
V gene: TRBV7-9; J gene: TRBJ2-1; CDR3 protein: ASSTRTSGPSSYNEQF
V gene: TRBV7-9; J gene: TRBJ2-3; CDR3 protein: ASSSSMSPHPTDTQY
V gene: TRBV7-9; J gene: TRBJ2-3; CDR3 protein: ASSPAVAGGLSSDTQY
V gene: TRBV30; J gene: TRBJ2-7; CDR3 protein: AWSHRGVEQY
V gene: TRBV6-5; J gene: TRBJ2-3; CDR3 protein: ASSSVPGQVSQY
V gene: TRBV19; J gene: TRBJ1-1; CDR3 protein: ASSISQVYFSTEAF
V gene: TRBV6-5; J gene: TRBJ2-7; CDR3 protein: ASSADREAYEQY
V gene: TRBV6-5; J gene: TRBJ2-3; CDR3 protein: ASTPFRVADTQY
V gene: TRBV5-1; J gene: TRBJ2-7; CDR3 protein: ASSLSPGDRNEQY
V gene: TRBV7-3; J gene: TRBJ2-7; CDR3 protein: ASSFLAEGFEQY
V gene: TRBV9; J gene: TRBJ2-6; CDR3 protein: ASSVGGRNSGANVLT
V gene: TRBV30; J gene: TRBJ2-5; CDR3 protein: AWTHKETQY
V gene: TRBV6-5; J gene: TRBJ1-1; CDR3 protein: ASSPPGAGNTEAF
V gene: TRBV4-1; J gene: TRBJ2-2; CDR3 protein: ASRPGRTVGAGELF
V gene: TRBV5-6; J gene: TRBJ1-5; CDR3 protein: ATPKLAPQH
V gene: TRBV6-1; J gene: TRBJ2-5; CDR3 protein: ASRQTGLETQY
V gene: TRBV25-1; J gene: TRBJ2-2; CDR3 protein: ATGTSGNTGELF
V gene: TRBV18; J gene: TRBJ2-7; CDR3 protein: ASSRETRPSYEQY
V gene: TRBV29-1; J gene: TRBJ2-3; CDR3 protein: SVGGGVGDTQY
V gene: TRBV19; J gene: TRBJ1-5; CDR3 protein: ASRTLDRDRNQPQH
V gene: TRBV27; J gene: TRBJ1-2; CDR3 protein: ASSLSNRDNYGYT
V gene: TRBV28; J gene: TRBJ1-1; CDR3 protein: ASSFRELTEAF
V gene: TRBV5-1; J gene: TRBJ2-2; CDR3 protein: ASSPGTSGTGELF
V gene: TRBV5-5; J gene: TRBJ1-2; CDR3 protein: ASSLGHGYGYT
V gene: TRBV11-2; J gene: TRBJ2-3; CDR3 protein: ASSPYGGDTQY
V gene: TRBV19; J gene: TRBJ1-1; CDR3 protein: ASSIEVGTNTEAF
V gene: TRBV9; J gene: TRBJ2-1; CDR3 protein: ASSVVGSNNEQF
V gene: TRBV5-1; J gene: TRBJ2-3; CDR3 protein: ASSPVGTDTQY
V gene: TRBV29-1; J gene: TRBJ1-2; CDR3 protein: SVDHGQGNYGYT
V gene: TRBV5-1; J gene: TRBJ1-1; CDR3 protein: ASSDVVNTEAF
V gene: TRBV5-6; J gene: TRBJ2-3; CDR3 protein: ASSFPSGRASTDTQY
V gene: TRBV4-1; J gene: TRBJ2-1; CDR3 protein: ASSQDLRAGVPYNEQF
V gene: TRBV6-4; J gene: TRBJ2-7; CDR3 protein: ASSEPGRDTTYEQY
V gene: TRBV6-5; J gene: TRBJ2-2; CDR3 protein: AEDRVPTGELF
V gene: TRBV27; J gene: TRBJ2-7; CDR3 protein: ASSLSSSGWTNYEQY
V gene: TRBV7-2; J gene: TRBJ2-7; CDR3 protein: ASSLAGSYYEQY
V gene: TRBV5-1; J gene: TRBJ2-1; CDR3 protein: ASSSGLAGKIYNEQF
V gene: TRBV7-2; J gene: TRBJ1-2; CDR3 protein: ASSLRTKSNYGYT
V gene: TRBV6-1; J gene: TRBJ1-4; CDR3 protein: ASSANRVNEKLF